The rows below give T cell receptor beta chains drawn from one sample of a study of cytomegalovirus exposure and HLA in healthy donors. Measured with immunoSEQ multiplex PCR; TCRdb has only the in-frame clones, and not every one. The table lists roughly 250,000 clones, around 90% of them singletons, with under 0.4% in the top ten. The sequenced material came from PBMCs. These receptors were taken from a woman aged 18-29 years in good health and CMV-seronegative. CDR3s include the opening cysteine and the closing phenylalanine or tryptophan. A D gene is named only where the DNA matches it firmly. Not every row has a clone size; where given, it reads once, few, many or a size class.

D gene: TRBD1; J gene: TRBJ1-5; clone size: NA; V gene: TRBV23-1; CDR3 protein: CASSQSGTGRGQPQHF; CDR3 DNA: TGCGCCAGCAGTCAATCCGGGACAGGGAGGGGGCAGCCCCAGCATTTT
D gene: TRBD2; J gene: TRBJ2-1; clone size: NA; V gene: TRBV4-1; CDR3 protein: CASSQVVAGGGYNEQFF; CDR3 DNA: TGCGCCAGCAGCCAAGTCGTTGCGGGGGGTGGGTACAATGAGCAGTTCTTC
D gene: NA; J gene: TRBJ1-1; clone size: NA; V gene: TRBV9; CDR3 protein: CASSVGQMNTEAFF; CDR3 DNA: TGTGCCAGCAGCGTAGGCCAGATGAACACTGAAGCTTTCTTT
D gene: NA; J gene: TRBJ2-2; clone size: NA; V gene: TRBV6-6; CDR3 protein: CASSSTGFPGELFF; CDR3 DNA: TGTGCCAGCAGCTCGACAGGATTCCCCGGGGAGCTGTTTTTT
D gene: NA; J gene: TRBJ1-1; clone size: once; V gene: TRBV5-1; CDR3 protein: CASSLGAGNTEAFF; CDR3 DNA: TGCGCCAGCAGCTTGGGGGCGGGGAACACTGAAGCTTTCTTT
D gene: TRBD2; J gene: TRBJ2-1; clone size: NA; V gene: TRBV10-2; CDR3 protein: CASTEAGNYNEQFF; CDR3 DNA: TGCGCCAGCACCGAAGCGGGGAACTACAATGAGCAGTTCTTC
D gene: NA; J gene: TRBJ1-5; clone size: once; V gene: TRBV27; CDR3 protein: CASSFGGAHSNQPQHF; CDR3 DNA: TGTGCCAGCAGTTTCGGGGGGGCTCATAGCAATCAGCCCCAGCATTTT
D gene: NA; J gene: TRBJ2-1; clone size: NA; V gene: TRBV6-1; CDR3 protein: CASSQGGSPYNEQFF; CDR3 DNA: TGTGCCAGCAGTCAAGGAGGGTCCCCCTACAATGAGCAGTTCTTC
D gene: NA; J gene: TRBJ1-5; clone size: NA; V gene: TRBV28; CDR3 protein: CASRSSSNQPQHF; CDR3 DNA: TGTGCCAGCAGGTCGAGCAGCAATCAGCCCCAGCATTTT
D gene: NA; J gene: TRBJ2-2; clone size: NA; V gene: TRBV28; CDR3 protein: CASTNTGTTNTGELFF; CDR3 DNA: TGTGCCAGCACCAATACCGGGACAACGAACACCGGGGAGCTGTTTTTT
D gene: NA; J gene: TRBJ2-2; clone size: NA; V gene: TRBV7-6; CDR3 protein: CASSPHRAGRDTGELFF; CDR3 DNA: TGTGCCAGCAGCCCCCATCGAGCGGGCCGAGACACCGGGGAGCTGTTTTTT
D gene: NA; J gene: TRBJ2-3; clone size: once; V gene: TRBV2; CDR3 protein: CASKGGASVGTQYF; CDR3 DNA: TGTGCCAGCAAAGGAGGGGCTAGCGTGGGTACGCAGTATTTT
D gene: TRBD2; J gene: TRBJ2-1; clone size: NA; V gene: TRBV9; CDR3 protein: CASSGRGGNYNEQFF; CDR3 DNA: TGTGCCAGCAGCGGCCGGGGGGGCAACTACAATGAGCAGTTCTTC
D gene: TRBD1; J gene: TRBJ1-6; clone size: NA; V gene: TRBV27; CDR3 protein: CASSLYPPQGRSGNSPLHF; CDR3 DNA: TGTGCCAGCAGTTTATACCCCCCACAGGGGCGGAGTGGTAATTCACCCCTCCACTTT
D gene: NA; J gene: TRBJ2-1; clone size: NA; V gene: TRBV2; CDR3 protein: CANEQTPGQFSEQFF; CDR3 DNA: TGTGCCAACGAACAAACTCCGGGACAATTTAGTGAGCAGTTCTTC
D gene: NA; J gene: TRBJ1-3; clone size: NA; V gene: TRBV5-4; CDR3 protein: CASSFERRDTIYF; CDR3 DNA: TGTGCCAGCAGCTTCGAGAGGCGGGACACCATATATTTT
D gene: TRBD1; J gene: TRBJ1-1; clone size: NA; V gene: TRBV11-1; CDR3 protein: CASRPGTGVMNTEAFF; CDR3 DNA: TGTGCCAGCAGGCCGGGGACAGGGGTGATGAACACTGAAGCTTTCTTT
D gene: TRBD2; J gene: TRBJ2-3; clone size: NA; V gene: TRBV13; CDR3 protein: CASSLRASGAPIDTQYF; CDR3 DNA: TGTGCCAGCAGCTTAAGGGCTAGCGGGGCTCCGATCGATACGCAGTATTTT